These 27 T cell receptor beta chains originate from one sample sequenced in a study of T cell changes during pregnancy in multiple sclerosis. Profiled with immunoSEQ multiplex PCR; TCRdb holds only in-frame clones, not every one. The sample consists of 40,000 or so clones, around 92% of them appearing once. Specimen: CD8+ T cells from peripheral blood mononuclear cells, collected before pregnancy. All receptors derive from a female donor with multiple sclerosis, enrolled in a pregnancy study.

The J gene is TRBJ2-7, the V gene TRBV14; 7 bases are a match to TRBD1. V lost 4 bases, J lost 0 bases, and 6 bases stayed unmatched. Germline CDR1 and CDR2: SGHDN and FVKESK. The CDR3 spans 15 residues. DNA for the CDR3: TGTGCCAGCAGCCTCCGGACAGGTATCTCCTACGAGCAGTACTTC. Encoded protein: CASSLRTGISYEQYF.

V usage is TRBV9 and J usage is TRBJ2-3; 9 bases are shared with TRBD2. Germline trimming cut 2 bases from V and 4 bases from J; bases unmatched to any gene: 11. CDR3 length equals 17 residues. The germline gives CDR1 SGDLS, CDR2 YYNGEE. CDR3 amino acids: CASSVRAGGLYADTQYF. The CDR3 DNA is TGTGCCAGCAGCGTCAGGGCGGGGGGGCTGTATGCAGATACGCAGTATTTT. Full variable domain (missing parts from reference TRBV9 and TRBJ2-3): DSGVTQTPKHLITATGQRVTLRCSPRSGDLSVYWYQQSLDQGLQFLIQYYNGEERAKGNILERFSAQQFPDLHSELNLSSLELGDSALYFCASSVRAGGLYADTQYFGPGTRLTVL.

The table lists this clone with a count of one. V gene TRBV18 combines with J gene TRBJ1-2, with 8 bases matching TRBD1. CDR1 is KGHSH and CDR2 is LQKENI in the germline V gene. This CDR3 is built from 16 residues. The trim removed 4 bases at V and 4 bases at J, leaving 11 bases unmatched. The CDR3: CASSLEAGGSGYGYTF. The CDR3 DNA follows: TGTGCCAGCTCACTGGAAGCAGGGGGCTCTGGCTATGGCTACACCTTC.

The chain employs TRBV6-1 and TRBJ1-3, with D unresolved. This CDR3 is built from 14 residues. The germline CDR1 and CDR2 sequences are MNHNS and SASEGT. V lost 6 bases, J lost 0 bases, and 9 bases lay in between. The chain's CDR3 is CASSYRGSGNTIYF. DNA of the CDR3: TGTGCCAGCAGCTATCGGGGCTCTGGAAACACCATATATTTT.

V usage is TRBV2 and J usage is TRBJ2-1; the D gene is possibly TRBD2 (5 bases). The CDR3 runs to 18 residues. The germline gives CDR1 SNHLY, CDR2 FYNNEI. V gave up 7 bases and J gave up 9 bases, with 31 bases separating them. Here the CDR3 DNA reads TGTGCCAGCACAGAGCTTAACCTCCTCGGGGAGTGGAAGGGTGAGCAGTTCTTC. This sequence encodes CASTELNLLGEWKGEQFF.

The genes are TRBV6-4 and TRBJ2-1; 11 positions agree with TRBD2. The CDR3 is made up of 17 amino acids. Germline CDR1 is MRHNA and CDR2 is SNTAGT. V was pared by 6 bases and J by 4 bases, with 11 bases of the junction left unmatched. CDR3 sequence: CASSLLGGTSGYNEQFF. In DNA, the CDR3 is TGTGCCAGCAGCCTCCTTGGAGGGACTAGCGGATACAATGAGCAGTTCTTC.

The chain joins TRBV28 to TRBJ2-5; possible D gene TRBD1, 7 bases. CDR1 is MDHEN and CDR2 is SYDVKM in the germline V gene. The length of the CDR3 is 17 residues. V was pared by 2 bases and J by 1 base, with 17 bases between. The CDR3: CASSLDRAGGPQETQYF. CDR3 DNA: TGTGCCAGCAGTTTAGACAGGGCAGGGGGGCCCCAAGAGACCCAGTACTTC.

The CDR3 sequence: CARRWGRRTNEKLFF. As DNA, the CDR3 is TGTGCCAGGCGGTGGGGGCGCAGAACTAATGAAAAACTGTTTTTT. V is TRBV6-6 and J is TRBJ1-4, with a tentative D call TRBD1 (6 bases). The length of the CDR3 is 15 residues. Germline V gives CDR1 MNHNY, CDR2 SVGAGI (reference sequence). V dropped 9 bases and J dropped 1 base, with 15 bases sitting between them.

The CDR3 protein is CASSQAFRVWDTEAFF. CDR3 nucleotide sequence: TGTGCCAGTAGTCAAGCTTTCAGGGTATGGGACACTGAAGCTTTCTTT. This chain uses TRBV19 with TRBJ1-1, with a tentative D call TRBD1 (5 bases). The CDR3 extends over 16 amino acids. V lost 5 bases and J lost 3, with 19 bases in between. Per germline, CDR1 LNHDA and CDR2 SQIVND (reference sequence).

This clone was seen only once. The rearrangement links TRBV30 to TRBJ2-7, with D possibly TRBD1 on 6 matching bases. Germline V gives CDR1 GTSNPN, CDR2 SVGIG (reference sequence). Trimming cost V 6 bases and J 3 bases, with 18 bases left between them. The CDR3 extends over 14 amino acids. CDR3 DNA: TGTGCCTGTGTCTTGACTCAAGGGGGCTACGAGCAGTACTTC. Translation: CACVLTQGGYEQYF.

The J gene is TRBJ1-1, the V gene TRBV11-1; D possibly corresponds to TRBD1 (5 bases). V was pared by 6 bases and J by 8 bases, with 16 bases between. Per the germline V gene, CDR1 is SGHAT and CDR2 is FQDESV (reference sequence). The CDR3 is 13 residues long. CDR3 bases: TGTGCCAGCAGGGAGACAGAGTGGGTCGAAGCTTTCTTT. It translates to CASRETEWVEAFF. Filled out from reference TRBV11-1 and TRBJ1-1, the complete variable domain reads EAEVAQSPRYKITEKSQAVAFWCDPISGHATLYWYRQILGQGPELLVQFQDESVVDDSQLPKDRFSAERLKGVDSTLKIQPAELGDSAMYLCASRETEWVEAFFGQGTRLTVV.

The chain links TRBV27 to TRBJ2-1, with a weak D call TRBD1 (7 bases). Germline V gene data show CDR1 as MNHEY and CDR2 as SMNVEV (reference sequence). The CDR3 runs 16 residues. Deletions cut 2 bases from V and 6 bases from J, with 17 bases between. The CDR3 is CASSLQGEVTANEQFF. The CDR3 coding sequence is TGTGCCAGCAGTTTACAGGGGGAGGTAACGGCCAATGAGCAGTTCTTC.

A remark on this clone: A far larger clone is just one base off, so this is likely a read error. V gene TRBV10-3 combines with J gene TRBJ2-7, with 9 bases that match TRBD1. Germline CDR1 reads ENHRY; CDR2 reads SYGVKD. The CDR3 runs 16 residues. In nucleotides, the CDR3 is TGTGCCATCAGGGGGACAGGGAGCTCCTATAATTCACCCCTCCACTTC. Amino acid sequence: CAIRGTGSSYNSPLHF.

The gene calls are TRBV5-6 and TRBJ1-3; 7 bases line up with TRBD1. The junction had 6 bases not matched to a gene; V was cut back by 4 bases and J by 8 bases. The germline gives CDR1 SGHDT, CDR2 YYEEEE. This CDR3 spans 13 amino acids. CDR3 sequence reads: CASSGGGGYTIYF. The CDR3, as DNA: TGTGCCAGCAGCGGAGGGGGCGGGTACACCATATATTTT.

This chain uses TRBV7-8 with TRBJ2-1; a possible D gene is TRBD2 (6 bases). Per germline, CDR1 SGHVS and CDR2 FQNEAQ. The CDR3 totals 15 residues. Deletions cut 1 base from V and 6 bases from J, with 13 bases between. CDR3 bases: TGTGCCAGCAGCTTAGGGGAGGCGGGACTCAATGAGCAGTTCTTC. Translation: CASSLGEAGLNEQFF.

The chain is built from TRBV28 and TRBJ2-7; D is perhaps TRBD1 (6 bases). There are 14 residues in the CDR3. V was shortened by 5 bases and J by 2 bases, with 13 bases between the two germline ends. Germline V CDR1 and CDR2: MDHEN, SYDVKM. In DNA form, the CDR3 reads TGTGCCAGCAGTATCGGGACAACTACCTACGAGCAGTACTTC. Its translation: CASSIGTTTYEQYF.

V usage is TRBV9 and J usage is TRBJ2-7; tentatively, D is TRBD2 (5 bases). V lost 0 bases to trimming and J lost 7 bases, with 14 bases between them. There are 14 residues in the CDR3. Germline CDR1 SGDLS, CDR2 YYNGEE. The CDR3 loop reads CASSVGGPKEEQYF. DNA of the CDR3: TGTGCCAGCAGCGTAGGAGGGCCCAAGGAGGAGCAGTACTTC.

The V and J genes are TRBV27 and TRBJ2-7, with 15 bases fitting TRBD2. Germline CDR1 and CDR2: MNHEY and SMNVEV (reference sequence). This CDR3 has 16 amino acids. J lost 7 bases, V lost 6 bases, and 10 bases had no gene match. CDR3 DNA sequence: TGTGCCAGCAGCTCGGGACTAGCGGGAGGTCGGAGAGAGCAGTACTTC. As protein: CASSSGLAGGRREQYF.

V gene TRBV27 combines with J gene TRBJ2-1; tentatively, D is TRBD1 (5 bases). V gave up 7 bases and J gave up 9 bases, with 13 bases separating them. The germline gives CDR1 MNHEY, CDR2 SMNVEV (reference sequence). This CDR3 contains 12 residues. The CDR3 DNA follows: TGTGCCAGCATGAGGCAGGGTACTGAGCAGTTCTTC. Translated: CASMRQGTEQFF.

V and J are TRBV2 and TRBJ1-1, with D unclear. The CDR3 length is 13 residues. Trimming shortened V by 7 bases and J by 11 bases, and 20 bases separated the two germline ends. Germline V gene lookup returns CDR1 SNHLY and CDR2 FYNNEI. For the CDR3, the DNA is TGTGCCAGCATCTTTCTTCGGAGGAGGAGGGCTTTCTTT. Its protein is CASIFLRRRRAFF.

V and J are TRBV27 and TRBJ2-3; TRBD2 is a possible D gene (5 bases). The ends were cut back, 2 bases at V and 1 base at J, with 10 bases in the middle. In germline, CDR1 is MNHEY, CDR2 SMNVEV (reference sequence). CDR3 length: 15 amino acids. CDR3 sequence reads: CASSLRGLRTDTQYF. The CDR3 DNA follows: TGTGCCAGCAGTTTACGCGGACTGCGCACAGATACGCAGTATTTT.

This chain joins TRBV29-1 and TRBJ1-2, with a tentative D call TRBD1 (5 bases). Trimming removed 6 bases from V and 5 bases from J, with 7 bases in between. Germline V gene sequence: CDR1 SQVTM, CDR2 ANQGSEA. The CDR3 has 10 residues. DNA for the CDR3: TGCAGCGTACGGGGGTATGGCTACACCTTC. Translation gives CSVRGYGYTF.

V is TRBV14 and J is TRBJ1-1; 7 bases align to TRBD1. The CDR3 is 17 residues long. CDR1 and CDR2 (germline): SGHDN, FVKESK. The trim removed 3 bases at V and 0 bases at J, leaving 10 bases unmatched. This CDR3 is CASSQRTGLMMNTEAFF. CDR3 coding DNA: TGTGCCAGCAGCCAGCGGACAGGCCTTATGATGAACACTGAAGCTTTCTTT.

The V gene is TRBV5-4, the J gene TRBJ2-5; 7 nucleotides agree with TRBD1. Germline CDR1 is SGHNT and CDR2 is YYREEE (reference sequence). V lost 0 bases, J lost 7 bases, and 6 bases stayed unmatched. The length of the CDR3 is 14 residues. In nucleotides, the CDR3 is TGTGCCAGCAGCTTGGTAGGGGGCGCGGGGACCCAGTACTTC. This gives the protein CASSLVGGAGTQYF.

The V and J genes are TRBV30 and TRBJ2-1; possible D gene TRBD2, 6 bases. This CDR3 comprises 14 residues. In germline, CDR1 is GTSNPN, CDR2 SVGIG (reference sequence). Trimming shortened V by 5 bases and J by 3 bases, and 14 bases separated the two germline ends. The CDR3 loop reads CAWSAGLGYNEQFF. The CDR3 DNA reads TGTGCCTGGTCGGCGGGGCTAGGCTACAATGAGCAGTTCTTC.

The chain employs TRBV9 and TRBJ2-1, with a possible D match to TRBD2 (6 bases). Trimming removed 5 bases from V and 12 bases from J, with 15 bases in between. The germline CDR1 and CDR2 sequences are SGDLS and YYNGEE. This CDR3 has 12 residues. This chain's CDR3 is CASSGTRQRQFF. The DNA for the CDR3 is TGTGCCAGCAGTGGGACTCGTCAGAGGCAGTTCTTC.

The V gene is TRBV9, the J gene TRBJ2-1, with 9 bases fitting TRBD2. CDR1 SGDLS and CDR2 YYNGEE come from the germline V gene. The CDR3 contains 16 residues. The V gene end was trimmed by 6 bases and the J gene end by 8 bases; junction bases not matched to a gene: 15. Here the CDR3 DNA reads TGTGCCAGCACCCAAGCGGGAGGTCGTGTCGTCGATGAGCAGTTCTTC. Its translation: CASTQAGGRVVDEQFF.